This T cell receptor beta chain was sequenced in a study of T cell responses to AZD1222 COVID-19 vaccine. V gave up 5 bases and J gave up 3 bases; unmatched junction bases: 12. CDR3 length: 16 residues. Germline V CDR1 and CDR2: SGHRS, YFSETQ. General observations from the study: Females made up more of the donors, who were largely white British, and clonal diversity may have come out too low. Only after the peak T cell response were repertoires sampled.

This clone has a single count. Its antigen is not known. Some clones are missing from TCRdb's copy, which holds only in-frame ones; the method was immunoSEQ multiplex PCR. Among about 94,000 clones listed, 85% to 90% were seen once. This chain links TRBV5-1 with TRBJ2-3, with TRBD1 matching 7 bases. The TCR sequence derives from an adult who received the AZD1222 COVID-19 vaccine. The sample in question was peripheral blood, obtained 28 days after the second AZD1222 dose. DNA of the CDR3: TGCGCCAGCAGTCAACTGACAGGGAAGCGGACAGATACGCAGTATTTT. Its translation is CASSQLTGKRTDTQYF.